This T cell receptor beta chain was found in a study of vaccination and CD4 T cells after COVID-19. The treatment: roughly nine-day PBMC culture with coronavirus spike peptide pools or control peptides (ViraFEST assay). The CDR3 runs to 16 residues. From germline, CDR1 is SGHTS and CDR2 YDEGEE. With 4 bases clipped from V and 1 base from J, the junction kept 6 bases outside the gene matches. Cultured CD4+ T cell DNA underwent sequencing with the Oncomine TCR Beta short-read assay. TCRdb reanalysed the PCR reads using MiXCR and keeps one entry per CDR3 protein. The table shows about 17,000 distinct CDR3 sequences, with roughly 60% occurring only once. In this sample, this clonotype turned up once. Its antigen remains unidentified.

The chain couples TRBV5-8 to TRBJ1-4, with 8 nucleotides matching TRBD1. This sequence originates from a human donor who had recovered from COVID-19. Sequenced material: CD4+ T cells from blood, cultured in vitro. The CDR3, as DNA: TGTGCCAGCAGCGTCGGGACAGGCAAAACTAATGAAAAACTGTTTTTT. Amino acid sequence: CASSVGTGKTNEKLFF.